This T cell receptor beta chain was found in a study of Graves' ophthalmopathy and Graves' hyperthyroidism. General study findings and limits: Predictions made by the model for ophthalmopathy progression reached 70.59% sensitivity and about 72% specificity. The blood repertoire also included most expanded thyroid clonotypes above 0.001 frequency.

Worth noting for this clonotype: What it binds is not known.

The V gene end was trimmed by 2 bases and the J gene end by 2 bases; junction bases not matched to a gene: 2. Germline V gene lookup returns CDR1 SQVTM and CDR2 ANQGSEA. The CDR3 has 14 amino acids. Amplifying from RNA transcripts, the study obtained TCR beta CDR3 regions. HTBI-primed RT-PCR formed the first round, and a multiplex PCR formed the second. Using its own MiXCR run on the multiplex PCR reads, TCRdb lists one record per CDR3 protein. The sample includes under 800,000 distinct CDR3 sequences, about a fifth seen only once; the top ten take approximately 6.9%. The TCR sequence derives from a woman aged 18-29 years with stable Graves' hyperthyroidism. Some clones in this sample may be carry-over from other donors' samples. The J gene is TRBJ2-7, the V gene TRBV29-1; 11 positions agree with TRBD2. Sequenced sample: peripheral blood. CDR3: CSVELAGGAYEQYF. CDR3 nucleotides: TGCAGCGTTGAACTAGCGGGAGGCGCCTACGAGCAGTACTTC.